The 15 T cell receptor beta chains reported below all come from one sample, sequenced in a study of T cells in Graves' hyperthyroidism and ophthalmopathy. From RNA transcripts, TCR beta CDR3 regions were amplified. First-round RT-PCR of the TCR CDR3 relied on the HTBI primer set. MiXCR was run by TCRdb on the multiplex PCR reads, yielding one entry per CDR3 protein. The table shows roughly 180,000 distinct CDR3 sequences, with roughly 9.4% occurring only once. What was sequenced was blood. Receptor source: a woman aged 18 to 35 with Graves' hyperthyroidism that later progressed to Graves' ophthalmopathy.

This clonotype was counted at least ten times. This sequence joins TRBV30 and TRBJ1-5; 7 bases line up with TRBD1. The V and J ends lost 2 bases and 3 bases, in that order; junction bases with no gene match: 1. Germline V gene data show CDR1 as GTSNPN and CDR2 as SVGIG (reference sequence). This CDR3 comprises 13 residues. Here the CDR3 reads CAWSTGDNQPQHF. In DNA form, the CDR3 reads TGTGCCTGGAGTACAGGGGACAATCAGCCCCAGCATTTT.

The chain combines TRBV9 with TRBJ2-7; D is ambiguous. V was trimmed by 4 bases and J by 1 base, leaving 12 bases between them. This CDR3 is 14 amino acids long. Germline loops: CDR1 SGDLS, CDR2 YYNGEE. The CDR3 DNA follows: TGTGCCAGCAGCCCTAGGACGTCTTCCTACGAGCAGTACTTC. Protein product: CASSPRTSSYEQYF.

The sample holds a few counts of this clonotype. The V call is TRBV20-1, the J call TRBJ2-2; TRBD2 might be the D (5 bases). The CDR3 spans 14 residues. Trimming removed 3 bases from V and 0 bases from J, with 8 bases in between. Germline lookup yields CDR1 DFQATT and CDR2 SNEGSKA (reference sequence). The CDR3 coding sequence is TGCAGTGCTAGTAGCGAATCGAACACCGGGGAGCTGTTTTTT. Translating it yields CSASSESNTGELFF.

Many counts were recorded for this clonotype. The V call is TRBV7-8, the J call TRBJ2-7; D gene unclear. Germline values: CDR1 SGHVS, CDR2 FQNEAQ. V was cut by 5 bases and J by 0 bases, with 5 bases left in between. CDR3 length: 12 residues. DNA for the CDR3: TGTGCCAGCAGCCGACTCTCCTACGAGCAGTACTTC. It encodes CASSRLSYEQYF.

The V gene is TRBV9, the J gene TRBJ2-1; weak D call: TRBD1 (6 bases). The V gene lost 5 bases and the J gene lost 10 bases, with 13 bases spanning the gap. CDR1 is SGDLS and CDR2 is YYNGEE in the germline V gene. The CDR3 covers 12 residues. CDR3 sequence reads: CASRGTGQEQFF. CDR3 DNA sequence: TGTGCCAGCAGGGGAACCGGACAGGAGCAGTTCTTC.

This clonotype was recorded many times. V gene TRBV29-1 combines with J gene TRBJ2-7, with 12 bases lining up with TRBD2. The junction had 2 bases not matched to a gene; V was cut back by 5 bases and J by 3 bases. Per germline, CDR1 SQVTM and CDR2 ANQGSEA. The CDR3 totals 13 residues. In DNA form, the CDR3 reads TGCAGCGTTCTGACTAGCGGGAGCTACGAGCAGTACTTC. Translated, it gives CSVLTSGSYEQYF.

This clonotype was recorded at least ten times. The chain combines TRBV29-1 with TRBJ2-7, with a possible D match to TRBD1 (6 bases). V gave up 0 bases and J gave up 4 bases, with 13 bases separating them. The CDR3 runs 14 residues. The germline CDR1 and CDR2 sequences are SQVTM and ANQGSEA. The CDR3 protein is CSVEDPVQGYEQYF. As DNA, the CDR3 is TGCAGCGTTGAAGATCCTGTACAGGGTTACGAGCAGTACTTC.

In its sample, this clonotype was seen many times. The gene calls are TRBV11-2 and TRBJ2-5; TRBD2 aligns across 7 bases. Germline CDR1 reads SGHAT; CDR2 reads FQNNGV. This CDR3 region has 16 residues. The V gene end was trimmed by 5 bases and the J gene end by 4 bases; junction bases not matched to a gene: 13. CDR3 loop: CASSRPVPGGGETQYF. The CDR3 coding sequence is TGTGCCAGCAGCCGACCCGTACCGGGGGGAGGAGAGACCCAGTACTTC.

V is TRBV19 and J is TRBJ1-5; a possible D gene is TRBD1 (5 bases). Germline V lookup: CDR1 LNHDA, CDR2 SQIVND (reference sequence). The CDR3 contains 14 residues. Trimming cost V 8 bases and J 0 bases, with 11 bases left between them. Here the CDR3 reads CASRTQGSNQPQHF. Written as DNA, the CDR3 is TGTGCCAGTCGAACGCAGGGTAGCAATCAGCCCCAGCATTTT.

The chain links TRBV5-4 to TRBJ2-2; 7 positions match TRBD2. Germline V gene data show CDR1 as SGHNT and CDR2 as YYREEE (reference sequence). The CDR3 spans 15 residues. Unmatched junction bases numbered 6, after V lost 1 base and J lost 6 bases. CDR3 amino acids: CASSLRGDVAGELFF. As DNA, the CDR3 is TGTGCCAGCAGCTTGCGGGGGGACGTGGCCGGGGAGCTGTTTTTT.

At least ten counts were recorded for this clonotype. This chain uses TRBV28 with TRBJ1-5; 7 bases agree with TRBD1. V dropped 0 bases and J dropped 3; count of bases not matched to a gene: 11. CDR3 length: 18 amino acids. The germline V gene has CDR1 MDHEN and CDR2 SYDVKM. In DNA form, the CDR3 reads TGTGCCAGCAGTTTATGGGGAGGGGGCAGGGGGGCCAATCAGCCCCAGCATTTT. Its protein product is CASSLWGGGRGANQPQHF.

This clonotype was counted ten times or more. The V call is TRBV7-9, the J call TRBJ2-5; D not certain. The CDR3 extends over 13 amino acids. Germline V CDR1 and CDR2: SEHNR, FQNEAQ (reference sequence). Between the trimmed V and J ends, which lost 3 bases and 1 base, there was a span of 6 bases. CDR3 DNA sequence: TGTGCCAGCAGCTTTAAGGTCCAAGAGACCCAGTACTTC. It codes for CASSFKVQETQYF.

This clonotype has at least ten counts. This chain joins TRBV6-1 and TRBJ2-7, with D unresolved. The CDR3 is 14 residues long. Germline-derived CDR1 and CDR2 are MNHNS and SASEGT. V was cut by 4 bases and J by 3 bases, with 13 bases left in between. The CDR3 here is CASSVRMAVYEQYF. The CDR3 DNA sequence: TGTGCCAGCAGTGTGCGGATGGCAGTCTACGAGCAGTACTTC.

There are a few counts of this clonotype. The rearrangement uses TRBV9 and TRBJ2-2; D possibly corresponds to TRBD2 (5 bases). Per germline, CDR1 SGDLS and CDR2 YYNGEE. The CDR3 has 13 amino acids. Trimming took 1 base from V and 5 from J, leaving 6 bases between them. CDR3 amino acids: CASSVRGTGELFF. The CDR3 nucleotides are TGTGCCAGCAGCGTACGAGGGACCGGGGAGCTGTTTTTT.

In this sample, this clonotype turned up many times. The rearrangement uses TRBV19 and TRBJ1-5, with D unresolved. The CDR3 totals 16 residues. Germline CDR1 and CDR2: LNHDA and SQIVND (reference sequence). V lost 6 bases and J lost 2, with 17 bases in between. CDR3 in DNA: TGTGCCAGTAGCCCCTCCTCCAACCGGGGCAATCAGCCCCAGCATTTT. The encoded protein is CASSPSSNRGNQPQHF. Combining the CDR3 with reference TRBV19 and TRBJ1-5 gives the whole variable domain DGGITQSPKYLFRKEGQNVTLSCEQNLNHDAMYWYRQDPGQGLRLIYYSQIVNDFQKGDIAEGYSVSREKKESFPLTVTSAQKNPTAFYLCASSPSSNRGNQPQHFGDGTRLSIL.